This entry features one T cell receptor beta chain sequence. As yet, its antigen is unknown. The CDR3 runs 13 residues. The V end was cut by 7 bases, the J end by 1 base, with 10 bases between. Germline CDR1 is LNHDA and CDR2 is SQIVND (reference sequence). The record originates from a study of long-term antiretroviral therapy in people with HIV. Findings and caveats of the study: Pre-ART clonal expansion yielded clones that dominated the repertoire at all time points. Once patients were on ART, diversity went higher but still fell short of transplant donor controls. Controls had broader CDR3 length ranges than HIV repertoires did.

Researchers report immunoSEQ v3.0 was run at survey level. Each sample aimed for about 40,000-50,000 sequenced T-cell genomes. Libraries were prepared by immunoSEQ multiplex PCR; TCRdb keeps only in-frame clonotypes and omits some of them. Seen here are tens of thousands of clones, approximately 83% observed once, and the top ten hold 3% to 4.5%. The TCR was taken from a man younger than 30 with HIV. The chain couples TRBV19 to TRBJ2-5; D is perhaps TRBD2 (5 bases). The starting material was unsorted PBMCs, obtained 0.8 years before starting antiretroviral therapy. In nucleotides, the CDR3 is TGTGCCAGTATGGGAGCGGCCCAAGAGACCCAGTACTTC. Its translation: CASMGAAQETQYF.